Listed below are T cell receptor beta chains from one sample, sequenced in a study of early T cells in non-severe SARS-CoV-2 infection. TCRdb called the 5' RACE reads again in MiXCR, with one record for every CDR3 protein. The table records tens of thousands of distinct CDR3 sequences, around 5.7% of them present only once. Sequenced sample: whole blood. These TCRs come from an adult who was a healthcare worker with PCR-confirmed SARS-CoV-2 infection or an uninfected control (not recorded which). Each CDR3 is given with its conserved first and last residue.

TRBJ2-1,TRBV20-1,CSASYGTSRYEQFF
TRBJ2-2,TRBV10-2,CASRGQGITGELFF
TRBJ1-6,TRBV7-9,CASSSDSTNSPLHF
TRBJ1-1,TRBV6-4,CASSKDWNTEAFF
TRBJ2-7,TRBV4-1,CASSLHRDRDSEQYF
TRBJ1-2,TRBV18,CASSLRDNYGYTF
TRBJ2-3,TRBV7-2,CASSLNRDKQYF
TRBJ2-1,TRBV20-1,CSATKAGSNNEQFF
TRBJ2-3,TRBV7-9,CASSPPRLNTQYF
TRBJ2-7,TRBV6-1,CASRRDEWGEQYF
TRBJ1-6,TRBV7-9,CASSLGNSPLHF
TRBJ2-6,TRBV7-3,CASSLTFGAAGANVLTF
TRBJ1-5,TRBV7-9,CASSPDGLQPQHF
TRBJ1-1,TRBV15,CATSRVAGGWYTEAFF
TRBJ2-6,TRBV24-1,CATSDPSTAGANVLTF
TRBJ1-5,TRBV7-2,CASSLVISGQPQHF
TRBJ2-1,TRBV6-5,CASSYGLAGYNEQFF
TRBJ2-3,TRBV4-3,CASSHRFYTQLSTSTDTQYF